This TCR beta chain was found in a study of early T cells in non-severe SARS-CoV-2 infection. Regarding the study as a whole: Anti-spike CD8 responses were favored in VDJdb matching, and private and CD4 specificities were missed.

This clonotype was observed a handful of times. Its cognate antigen is unknown. Each cDNA molecule carried a unique molecular identifier. TCRdb re-called the 5' RACE reads with MiXCR, one entry per CDR3 protein. The table includes tens of thousands of distinct CDR3 sequences, just under 15% detected once. Sequenced: whole blood. This clonotype originated in an adult who was a healthcare worker with PCR-confirmed SARS-CoV-2 infection or an uninfected control (not recorded which).

The CDR3 coding sequence is TGTGCCAGCAGCCACATAGCGGGATCTGGGGCCAACGTCCTGACTTTC. Translating it yields CASSHIAGSGANVLTF. This sequence joins TRBV3-1 and TRBJ2-6; 8 bases align to TRBD2. The trim removed 3 bases at V and 1 base at J, leaving 2 bases unmatched. Germline lookup yields CDR1 LGHDT and CDR2 YNNKEL (reference sequence). The CDR3 has 16 residues.